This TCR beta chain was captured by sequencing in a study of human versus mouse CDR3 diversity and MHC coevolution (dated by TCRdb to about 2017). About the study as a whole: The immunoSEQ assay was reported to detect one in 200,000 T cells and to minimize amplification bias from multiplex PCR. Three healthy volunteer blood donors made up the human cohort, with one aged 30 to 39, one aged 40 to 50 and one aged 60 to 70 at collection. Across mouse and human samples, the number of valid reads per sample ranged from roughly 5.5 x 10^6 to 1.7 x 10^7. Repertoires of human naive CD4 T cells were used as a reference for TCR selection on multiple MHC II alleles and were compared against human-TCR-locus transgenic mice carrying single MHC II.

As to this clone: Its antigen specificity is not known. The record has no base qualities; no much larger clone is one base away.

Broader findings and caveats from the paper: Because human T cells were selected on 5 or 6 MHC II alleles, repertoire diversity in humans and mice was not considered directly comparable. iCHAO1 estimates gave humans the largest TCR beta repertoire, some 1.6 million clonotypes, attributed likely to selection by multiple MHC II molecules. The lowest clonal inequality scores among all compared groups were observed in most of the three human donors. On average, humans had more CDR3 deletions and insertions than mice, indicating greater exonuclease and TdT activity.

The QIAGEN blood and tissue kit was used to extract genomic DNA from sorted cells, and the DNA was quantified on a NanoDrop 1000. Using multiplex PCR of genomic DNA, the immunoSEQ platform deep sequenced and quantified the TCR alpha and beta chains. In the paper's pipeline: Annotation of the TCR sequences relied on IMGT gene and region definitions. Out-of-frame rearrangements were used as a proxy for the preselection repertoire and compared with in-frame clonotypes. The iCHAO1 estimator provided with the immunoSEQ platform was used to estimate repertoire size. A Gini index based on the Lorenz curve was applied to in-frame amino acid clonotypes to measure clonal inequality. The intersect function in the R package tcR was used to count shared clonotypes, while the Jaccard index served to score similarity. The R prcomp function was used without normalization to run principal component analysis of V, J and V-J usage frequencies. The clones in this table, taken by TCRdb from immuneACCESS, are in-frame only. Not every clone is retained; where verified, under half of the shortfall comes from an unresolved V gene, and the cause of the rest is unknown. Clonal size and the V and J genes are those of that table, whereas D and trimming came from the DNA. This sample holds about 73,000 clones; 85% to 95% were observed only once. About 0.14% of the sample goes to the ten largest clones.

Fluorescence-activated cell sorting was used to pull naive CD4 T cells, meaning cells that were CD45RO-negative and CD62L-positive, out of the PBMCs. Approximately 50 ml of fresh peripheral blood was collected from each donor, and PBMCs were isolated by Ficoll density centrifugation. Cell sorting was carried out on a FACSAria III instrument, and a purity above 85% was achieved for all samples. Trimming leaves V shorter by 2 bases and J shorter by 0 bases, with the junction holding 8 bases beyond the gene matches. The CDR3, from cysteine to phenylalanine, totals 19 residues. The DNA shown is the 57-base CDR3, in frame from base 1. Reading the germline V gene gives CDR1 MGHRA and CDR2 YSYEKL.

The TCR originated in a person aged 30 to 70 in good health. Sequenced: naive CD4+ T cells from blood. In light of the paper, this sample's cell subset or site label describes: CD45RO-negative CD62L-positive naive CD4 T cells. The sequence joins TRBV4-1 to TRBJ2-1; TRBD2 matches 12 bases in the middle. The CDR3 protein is CASSQLVRTSGVSYNEQFF. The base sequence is TGCGCCAGCAGCCAACTCGTCCGGACTAGCGGGGTCTCCTACAATGAGCAGTTCTTC.